The 6 T cell receptor beta chains below all came from one sample that was sequenced in a study of T cell responses to AZD1222 COVID-19 vaccine (dated by TCRdb to the early 2020s). Library generation was performed with the immunoSEQ multiplex PCR assay. TCRdb stores this immuneACCESS table with in-frame sequences only. Part of the clones is absent; in the studies checked, under half of the shortfall reflects unresolved V genes, and no reason is known for the rest. Here the sample has about 100,000 clones; 80% to 90% occur a single time. The biggest ten clones account for more than 15% of the sample. This sample's time point label indicates: baseline before first vaccination. The material was peripheral blood, obtained on day 0 of AZD1222 vaccination. Receptors were obtained from an adult in good health.

The J gene is TRBJ2-7, the V gene TRBV7-8, with D possibly TRBD1 on 5 matching bases. This CDR3 is built from 17 residues. Germline CDR1 and CDR2: SGHVS and FQNEAQ. V was shortened by 2 bases and J by 7 bases, with 24 bases between the two germline ends. The CDR3 region has the DNA TGTGCCAGCAGCTTACTCCCATCGGCCAGGGTGGTTCGGGAGCAGTACTTC. Amino acids: CASSLLPSARVVREQYF.

This chain links TRBV3-1 (or the pseudogene TRBV3-2) with TRBJ2-2; no clear D gene. From germline, CDR1 is LGHDT and CDR2 YNNKEL (reference sequence). V lost 1 base and J 4 bases, leaving 7 bases between the germline ends. The CDR3 is 14 residues long. In nucleotides, the CDR3 is TGTGCCAGCAGCCAAGTGTCGGGCACCGGGGAGCTGTTTTTT. The encoded protein is CASSQVSGTGELFF.

CDR3 DNA: TGTGCCACCAGTGATTTAGGGCTCAGTCAGTATTTT. Its protein product is CATSDLGLSQYF. V and J are TRBV24-1 and TRBJ2-3; D remains unclear. The CDR3 is made up of 12 amino acids. In germline, CDR1 is KGHDR, CDR2 SFDVKD. With 1 base removed from V and 12 bases from J, the gap between germline ends came to 10 bases.

The chain is built from TRBV19 and TRBJ1-1, with D perhaps TRBD1 (5 bases). Per the germline V gene, CDR1 is LNHDA and CDR2 is SQIVND (reference sequence). The CDR3 runs 13 residues. V gave up 6 bases and J gave up 2 bases, with 10 bases separating them. Here the CDR3 DNA reads TGTGCCAGTAGACCAGGGAATAACACTGAAGCTTTCTTT. Residues: CASRPGNNTEAFF. Full variable domain (missing parts from reference TRBV19 and TRBJ1-1): DGGITQSPKYLFRKEGQNVTLSCEQNLNHDAMYWYRQDPGQGLRLIYYSQIVNDFQKGDIAEGYSVSREKKESFPLTVTSAQKNPTAFYLCASRPGNNTEAFFGQGTRLTVV.

In nucleotides, the CDR3 is TGTGCCAGTAGTCCCGGGGGGGGGAACACTGAAGCTTTCTTT. Translation gives CASSPGGGNTEAFF. J is TRBJ1-1 and V is TRBV19, with D possibly TRBD1 on 5 matching bases. V lost 5 bases, J lost 1 base, and 11 bases lay in between. Germline lookup yields CDR1 LNHDA and CDR2 SQIVND (reference sequence). The CDR3 contains 14 residues. The full variable domain, with the rest looked up from reference TRBV19 and TRBJ1-1, is DGGITQSPKYLFRKEGQNVTLSCEQNLNHDAMYWYRQDPGQGLRLIYYSQIVNDFQKGDIAEGYSVSREKKESFPLTVTSAQKNPTAFYLCASSPGGGNTEAFFGQGTRLTVV.

The rearrangement links TRBV7-3 to TRBJ2-2; D might be TRBD2 (5 bases). Trimming pared 4 bases from V and 1 base from J, leaving 13 bases between. CDR3 length equals 16 residues. Germline V CDR1 and CDR2: SGHTA, FQGTGA. The CDR3 DNA sequence: TGTGCCAGCAGCTCCCAGGCGGGCATGAACACCGGGGAGCTGTTTTTT. Its translation is CASSSQAGMNTGELFF.